The 14 T cell receptor beta chains below come from one sample, sequenced in a study of tumor-infiltrating lymphocytes in primary liver carcinoma. Each 20-30 mg portion of unsorted bulk tissue served as the source for co-extraction of RNA and DNA. With a constant-region primer, TCR beta cDNA was made from 450 to 550 ng of total RNA. Slightly modified ARM-PCR, run as three nested multiplex PCR rounds, produced the TCR beta libraries. The first two PCR rounds used TRBV1-TRBV30 forward primers with a C-beta reverse primer, about 10 cycles each. TCRdb called the multiplex PCR reads again in MiXCR, with one record for every CDR3 protein. The sample records more than 95,000 distinct CDR3 sequences, 82% being singletons. The specimen was liver tumor tissue from sampling region 3. Described subset: tumor region T3, left-lateral pole. Every receptor here comes from a man between 35 and 55 years old with primary liver carcinoma and hepatitis B virus infection.

Comments on this clonotype: An end of the junction does not agree with germline; a read error may underlie this. This chain links TRBV28 with TRBJ2-1, with D possibly being TRBD2 (5 bases). The CDR3 is made up of 11 amino acids. Germline V CDR1 and CDR2: MDHEN, SYDVKM. Here the CDR3 reads CVSGVRNEQFF. In nucleotides, the CDR3 is TGTGTCAGCGGAGTCAGGAATGAGCAGTTTTTC.

Concerning this clonotype itself: Germline and junction disagree at one end, which may indicate a read error. This rearrangement joins TRBV6-5 to TRBJ1-2; D uncertain. The CDR3 has 13 amino acids. Germline V gives CDR1 MNHEY, CDR2 SVGAGI. The CDR3: CASSPLYRYGYAF. The DNA of the CDR3 is TGTGCCAGTAGCCCGTTATACAGATATGGCTACGCCTTC.

The CDR3 spells CASNQDPGLRDPFF. The CDR3 DNA reads as TGCGCCAGCAACCAGGATCCGGGCCTCCGAGATCCTTTCTTC. This rearrangement joins TRBV4-3 to TRBJ2-1, with no clear D. CDR1 and CDR2 (germline): LGHNA, YSLEER. This CDR3 comprises 14 residues. Trimming took 7 bases from V and 16 from J, leaving 26 bases between them.

A word on this clonotype: The germline gene is not matched at one end of the junction; a read error may be the cause. The V and J genes are TRBV11-2 and TRBJ1-5; a weak D match, TRBD1 (6 bases). CDR3 length: 16 amino acids. CDR1 and CDR2 (germline): SGHAT, FQNNGV. As DNA, the CDR3 is TGTTCCAGCAGCCTGAAAGGGGGACTGACGAATCAGCCCCAGCACTTT. Amino acids: CSSSLKGGLTNQPQHF.

Comment on this clonotype: A read error may be the cause here, since a much bigger clone is one base away. The chain has TRBV24-1 and TRBJ2-1, with TRBD1 matching 8 bases. This CDR3 spans 15 amino acids. V was clipped by 4 bases and J by 8 bases; unmatched bases: 9. The germline CDR1 and CDR2 sequences are KGHDR and SFDVKD. The CDR3 reads CATSDSGQDLHEQFF. The DNA for the CDR3 is TGTGCCACCAGTGACTCGGGACAGGACTTGCATGAGCAGTTCTTC.

Concerning this clonotype: A junction boundary mismatches the germline segment, possibly from a read error. The chain is built from TRBV4-1 and TRBJ1-5, with D possibly TRBD1 on 5 matching bases. CDR1 and CDR2 (germline): MGHRA, YSYEKL. CDR3 length equals 17 residues. The CDR3 sequence: CASSLDPGTAGNQPHHF. CDR3 in DNA: TGCGCCAGCAGCCTAGATCCGGGGACCGCCGGGAATCAGCCCCATCATTTT.

With regard to this clonotype: An end of the junction does not agree with germline; a read error may underlie this. V usage is TRBV11-2 and J usage is TRBJ2-6, with 8 bases identical to TRBD1. Per the germline V gene, CDR1 is SGHAT and CDR2 is FQNNGV. CDR3 length: 21 residues. In DNA, the CDR3 is TGTGCCAGCAGCATGGGGGGAGACAGGGGCATTTCCCTCTCTGTGGTCAACGTCGTGACTTTC. Its protein product is CASSMGGDRGISLSVVNVVTF. The whole variable domain, remainder taken from reference TRBV11-2 and TRBJ2-6, is EAGVAQSPRYKIIEKRQSVAFWCNPISGHATLYWYQQILGQGPKLLIQFQNNGVVDDSQLPKDRFSAERLKGVDSTLKIQPAKLEDSAVYLCASSMGGDRGISLSVVNVVTFGAGSRLTVL.

Points on this clonotype: Its ends do not fully match the called genes, so a read error is possible. The J gene is TRBJ2-1, the V gene TRBV7-8; D is undetermined. Per germline, CDR1 SGHVS and CDR2 FQNEAQ. There are 16 residues in the CDR3. CDR3 sequence: CASSVASGSSFGEQFF. The CDR3 DNA reads as TGTGCGAGCAGCGTAGCCTCGGGTAGCTCATTCGGTGAGCAGTTCTTC. Complete variable domain (other parts from reference TRBV7-8 and TRBJ2-1): GAGVSQSPRYKVAKRGQDVALRCDPISGHVSLFWYQQALGQGPEFLTYFQNEAQLDKSGLPSDRFFAERPEGSVSTLKIQRTQQEDSAVYLCASSVASGSSFGEQFFGPGTRLTVL.

There are a few counts of this clonotype. This chain joins TRBV20-1 and TRBJ2-3; 11 bases line up with TRBD2. The trim removed 4 bases at V and 5 bases at J, leaving 17 bases unmatched. Germline V gives CDR1 DFQATT, CDR2 SNEGSKA (reference sequence). The CDR3 covers 18 residues. Here the CDR3 reads CSATTKFSGRAVGDTQYF. The CDR3 DNA is TGCAGTGCTACCACAAAATTTAGCGGGAGGGCCGTTGGAGATACGCAGTATTTT.

A remark on this clonotype: Germline is not matched at one junction end, which may reflect a read error. The CDR3 loop reads CSVDWGSTDTQHF. Written as DNA, the CDR3 is TGCAGTGTTGATTGGGGGAGCACAGATACGCAGCATTTT. This chain uses TRBV29-1 with TRBJ2-3; D may be TRBD1 (5 bases). The J call may be mistaken, given a closer DNA end match to TRBJ1-5. The length of the CDR3 is 13 residues. Per the germline V gene, CDR1 is SQVTM and CDR2 is ANQGSEA.

On this clonotype itself: An end of the junction differs from the germline gene, which may be a read error. The V and J genes are TRBV4-3 and TRBJ2-3; D is uncertain. The CDR3 has 15 amino acids. The germline V gene encodes CDR1 LGHNA and CDR2 YSLEER. CDR3 sequence (DNA): TGCGCCAGCAGCCAAGATCGTCGAGGAGCAGATACGCATTATTTT. This translates into CASSQDRRGADTHYF.

V and J are TRBV13 and TRBJ2-3; 7 bases are shared with TRBD1. V was pared by 5 bases and J by 9 bases, with 17 bases of the junction left unmatched. Germline lookup yields CDR1 PRHDT and CDR2 FYEKMQ (reference sequence). CDR3 length: 16 amino acids. CDR3: CASSIRQGRTRDTQYF. CDR3 bases: TGTGCCAGCAGCATAAGACAGGGACGGACCAGAGACACGCAGTATTTT.

Turning to this clonotype: At one of its ends the junction is not consistent with the germline gene, which may arise from a read error. The V call is TRBV6-5, the J call TRBJ2-3, with 7 bases lining up with TRBD1. Looked up from germline, CDR1 is MNHEY and CDR2 is SVGAGI. CDR3 length equals 15 residues. The CDR3 region is CACREQGWGTDTLYF. In nucleotides, the CDR3 is TGTGCCTGCAGAGAACAGGGGTGGGGGACAGATACGCTGTATTTT.

In regard to this clonotype: As the CDR3 is not closed by the conserved phenylalanine or tryptophan, this likely results from a read error. The chain joins TRBV29-1 to TRBJ1-2; D not certain. Germline values: CDR1 SQVTM, CDR2 ANQGSEA. Between the trimmed V and J ends, which lost 5 bases and 2 bases, there was a span of 18 bases. There are 15 residues in the CDR3. Here the CDR3 DNA reads TGCAGCGTTATGAGTGCGGGGAAGTGGAACTATGGCTACACCTTG. The encoded protein is CSVMSAGKWNYGYTL.